A single sample is the source of the 26 T cell receptor beta chains below, sequenced in a study of blood T cell repertoires in COVID-19. Sequencing used immunoSEQ multiplex PCR; TCRdb keeps in-frame clones, though not all of them. The data hold some 200,000 clones, with 80% to 90% observed a single time. The sequenced sample consisted of peripheral blood. The receptors were gathered from a man aged 50-60 years with active or convalescent COVID-19.

This clone appeared a few times. The rearrangement uses TRBV4-1 and TRBJ2-4; a weak D match, TRBD1 (6 bases). CDR3 length: 14 amino acids. Germline CDR1 is MGHRA and CDR2 is YSYEKL. The V end was cut by 3 bases, the J end by 2 bases, with 8 bases between. The CDR3 loop is CASSHQGTKNIQYF. The CDR3 region has the DNA TGCGCCAGCAGCCATCAGGGGACCAAAAACATTCAGTACTTC.

The chain has TRBV3-1 (or the pseudogene TRBV3-2) and TRBJ2-7; 7 bases align to TRBD2. The CDR3 consists of 17 residues. The trim removed 3 bases at V and 3 bases at J, leaving 14 bases unmatched. Germline V gives CDR1 LGHDT, CDR2 YNNKEL (reference sequence). The DNA for the CDR3 is TGTGCCAGCAGCCAGGGTAGAAGGGGACTACCTGTCTACGAGCAGTACGTC. It translates to CASSQGRRGLPVYEQYV.

This clone came up a few times. The chain uses TRBV10-3 and TRBJ1-6; 8 bases agree with TRBD1. The CDR3 contains 14 residues. Germline V CDR1 and CDR2: ENHRY, SYGVKD. Unmatched junction bases numbered 4, after V lost 7 bases and J lost 5 bases. The CDR3 DNA sequence: TGTGCCATCACCCAGGACAGGGATAATTCACCCCTCCACTTT. It translates to CAITQDRDNSPLHF.

V usage is TRBV7-9 and J usage is TRBJ1-1, with 7 bases aligning to TRBD1. The trim removed 5 bases at V and 6 bases at J, leaving 12 bases unmatched. Germline V gene sequence: CDR1 SEHNR, CDR2 FQNEAQ (reference sequence). This CDR3 region has 15 residues. CDR3 protein: CASSLVIRGKAEAFF. The CDR3 DNA is TGTGCCAGCAGCCTAGTAATCAGGGGGAAGGCTGAAGCTTTCTTT.

The rearrangement joins TRBV2 to TRBJ1-1, with D possibly TRBD1 on 6 matching bases. The length of the CDR3 is 15 residues. Germline V gene lookup returns CDR1 SNHLY and CDR2 FYNNEI. V lost 4 bases, J lost 0 bases, and 12 bases lay in between. This chain's CDR3 is CASSVADSMNTEAFF. CDR3 in DNA: TGTGCCAGCAGTGTAGCGGACAGCATGAACACTGAAGCTTTCTTT. The complete variable domain, with remaining parts taken from reference TRBV2 and TRBJ1-1, reads EPEVTQTPSHQVTQMGQEVILRCVPISNHLYFYWYRQILGQKVEFLVSFYNNEISEKSEIFDDQFSVERPDGSNFTLKIRSTKLEDSAMYFCASSVADSMNTEAFFGQGTRLTVV.

V usage is TRBV13 and J usage is TRBJ2-2, with 8 bases aligning to TRBD2. Germline CDR1 and CDR2: PRHDT and FYEKMQ (reference sequence). Trimming at V came to 3 bases and at J to 1 base, leaving 4 bases not matched to a gene. This CDR3 region has 16 residues. The CDR3 DNA reads as TGTGCCAGCAGCTTCGTCAGCGGGAGGAACACCGGGGAGCTGTTTTTT. This sequence encodes CASSFVSGRNTGELFF.

V usage is TRBV27 and J usage is TRBJ2-3; tentative D call: TRBD1 (5 bases). Trimming removed 6 bases from V and 1 base from J, with 14 bases in between. Germline lookup yields CDR1 MNHEY and CDR2 SMNVEV (reference sequence). The CDR3 is 15 residues long. CDR3 DNA sequence: TGTGCCAGCAGAGGTACCGGCAGGGGCACAGATACGCAGTATTTT. Translated: CASRGTGRGTDTQYF.

The gene calls are TRBV7-3 and TRBJ2-1; 7 bases align to TRBD2. Germline V CDR1 and CDR2: SGHTA, FQGTGA. There are 16 residues in the CDR3. V lost 5 bases, J lost 4 bases, and 11 bases stayed unmatched. CDR3 loop: CASSPGGSGFYNEQFF. The CDR3 coding sequence is TGTGCCAGCAGCCCCGGGGGGAGCGGGTTTTACAATGAGCAGTTCTTC.

The chain couples TRBV4-1 to TRBJ2-3; 13 nucleotides align to TRBD2. The CDR3 runs to 17 residues. Losses at the gene ends were 3 bases for V and 2 bases for J; bases not matched to a gene: 5. Germline V gene sequence: CDR1 MGHRA, CDR2 YSYEKL. The CDR3 sequence: CASSQPGLAGHTDTQYF. The CDR3 region has the DNA TGCGCCAGCAGCCAGCCGGGACTAGCGGGGCACACAGATACGCAGTATTTT.

V is TRBV7-3 and J is TRBJ2-2; a weak D match, TRBD2 (5 bases). Between the trimmed V and J ends, which lost 5 bases and 4 bases, there was a span of 8 bases. The germline V gene encodes CDR1 SGHTA and CDR2 FQGTGA. This CDR3 has 13 residues. CDR3 protein: CASSQTSTGELFF. The CDR3 DNA reads as TGTGCCAGCAGCCAAACTAGCACCGGGGAGCTGTTTTTT.

This clone has only a few counts. This CDR3 is also generated by other DNA sequences in the sample. V is TRBV2 and J is TRBJ1-1, with 9 bases aligning to TRBD1. Trimming cost V 5 bases and J 5 bases; bases outside gene matches: 9. The CDR3 length is 15 residues. CDR1 is SNHLY, CDR2 FYNNEI, per germline. DNA of the CDR3: TGTGCCAGCAGTCAACAGGGGGCGCGAGGGACTGAAGCTTTCTTT. It encodes CASSQQGARGTEAFF.

This clone was detected a few times. The CDR3 sequence: CASSLRWGRLMNTEAFF. DNA of the CDR3: TGTGCCAGCAGTTTACGATGGGGGCGCTTGATGAACACTGAAGCTTTCTTT. This chain links TRBV28 with TRBJ1-1; a weak D match, TRBD1 (6 bases). Germline V CDR1 and CDR2: MDHEN, SYDVKM. The V and J ends lost 2 bases and 0 bases respectively, with 16 bases between them. The CDR3 is 17 amino acids.

The chain employs TRBV28 and TRBJ2-7; D may be TRBD1 (5 bases). The CDR3 is made up of 13 amino acids. The ends were cut back, 2 bases at V and 5 bases at J, with 10 bases in the middle. Germline-derived CDR1 and CDR2 are MDHEN and SYDVKM. The CDR3 reads CASSLNRWNEQYF. The CDR3 DNA is TGTGCCAGCAGTTTAAACAGGTGGAACGAGCAGTACTTC.

The chain uses TRBV4-3 and TRBJ1-1; D is undetermined. The germline gives CDR1 LGHNA, CDR2 YSLEER. CDR3 length: 14 residues. Deletions cut 0 bases from V and 4 bases from J, with 9 bases between. CDR3 in amino acids: CASSQERRGTEAFF. CDR3 in DNA: TGCGCCAGCAGCCAAGAACGACGGGGCACTGAAGCTTTCTTT.

The genes are TRBV14 and TRBJ2-2; D is possibly TRBD1 (5 bases). This CDR3 comprises 17 residues. V lost 4 bases to trimming and J lost 2 bases, with 17 bases between them. Germline lookup yields CDR1 SGHDN and CDR2 FVKESK. CDR3 residues: CASSPPPDSQNTGELFF. The CDR3 DNA reads as TGTGCCAGCAGCCCCCCCCCTGACAGCCAAAACACCGGGGAGCTGTTTTTT. The full variable domain, completed using reference TRBV14 and TRBJ2-2, is EAGVTQFPSHSVIEKGQTVTLRCDPISGHDNLYWYRRVMGKEIKFLLHFVKESKQDESGMPNNRFLAERTGGTYSTLKVQPAELEDSGVYFCASSPPPDSQNTGELFFGEGSRLTVL.

The chain employs TRBV5-1 and TRBJ2-7; a weak D match, TRBD2 (5 bases). V was cut by 0 bases and J by 6 bases, with 7 bases left in between. The CDR3 extends over 12 amino acids. Looked up from germline, CDR1 is SGHRS and CDR2 is YFSETQ. CDR3 bases: TGCGCCAGCAGCTTGGGAGGGAGCGAGCAGTACTTC. Translated: CASSLGGSEQYF.

The chain recombines TRBV7-9 with TRBJ2-3, with a weak D call TRBD1 (6 bases). The ends were cut back, 4 bases at V and 3 bases at J, with 17 bases in the middle. The CDR3 covers 16 residues. Germline CDR1 and CDR2: SEHNR and FQNEAQ (reference sequence). The CDR3: CASSSNVWGLTDTQYF. CDR3 DNA: TGTGCCAGCAGCTCAAACGTCTGGGGGCTTACAGATACGCAGTATTTT.

The chain links TRBV27 to TRBJ2-1, with 8 bases lining up with TRBD2. After removal of 0 bases from V and 16 bases from J, the junction contained 8 bases not matched to a gene. Germline V gives CDR1 MNHEY, CDR2 SMNVEV (reference sequence). The CDR3 runs to 13 residues. CDR3 protein: CASSLSGGDIDFF. DNA of the CDR3: TGTGCCAGCAGTTTATCCGGGGGGGACATTGATTTCTTC.

This clone was recorded only once. The genes are TRBV4-2 and TRBJ2-5; TRBD2 matches 12 bases. The CDR3 loop spans 22 amino acids. The V gene's germline CDR1 is LGHNA and CDR2 YNFKEQ. V dropped 1 base and J dropped 2; count of bases not matched to a gene: 20. This chain's CDR3 is CASSQVIPAGASGGAWQETQYF. DNA for the CDR3: TGTGCCAGCAGCCAAGTAATACCTGCAGGGGCTAGCGGGGGGGCGTGGCAAGAGACCCAGTACTTC.

This chain joins TRBV29-1 and TRBJ1-2; D gene uncertain. Per germline, CDR1 SQVTM and CDR2 ANQGSEA. V was pared by 2 bases and J by 2 bases, with 9 bases between. There are 13 residues in the CDR3. CDR3 DNA: TGCAGCGTTGAAACCAGCGTAAACTATGGCTACACCTTC. This codes for CSVETSVNYGYTF. Looking up the rest from reference TRBV29-1 and TRBJ1-2 gives the full variable domain: SAVISQKPSRDICQRGTSLTIQCQVDSQVTMMFWYRQQPGQSLTLIATANQGSEATYESGFVIDKFPISRPNLTFSTLTVSNMSPEDSSIYLCSVETSVNYGYTFGSGTRLTVV.

The rearrangement uses TRBV18 and TRBJ1-1; D is uncertain. Between the trimmed V and J ends, which lost 4 bases and 4 bases, there was a span of 13 bases. This CDR3 is built from 14 residues. Germline CDR1 KGHSH, CDR2 LQKENI. In nucleotides, the CDR3 is TGTGCCAGCTCACACCGGGAGGTCCTCACTGAAGCTTTCTTT. It encodes CASSHREVLTEAFF.

The chain couples TRBV7-2 to TRBJ2-7, with 9 bases lining up with TRBD2. The V gene's germline CDR1 is SGHTA and CDR2 FQGNSA. V gave up 4 bases and J gave up 5 bases; unmatched junction bases: 6. The CDR3 runs 14 residues. The CDR3 sequence: CASSSGGGDHEQYV. DNA for the CDR3: TGTGCCAGCAGCTCCGGCGGGGGGGACCACGAGCAGTACGTC.

This chain links TRBV5-1 with TRBJ2-2, with TRBD1 matching 9 bases. With V trimmed by 4 bases and J by 6 bases, 4 bases remained unmatched. This CDR3 is 14 amino acids long. Germline V CDR1 and CDR2: SGHRS, YFSETQ. CDR3 coding DNA: TGCGCCAGCAGCACAGGGACAGGGTCCGGGGAGCTGTTTTTT. This translates into CASSTGTGSGELFF.

This chain uses TRBV7-9 with TRBJ1-4; D is uncertain. Germline values: CDR1 SEHNR, CDR2 FQNEAQ (reference sequence). The CDR3 runs to 16 residues. Trimming took 5 bases from V and 4 from J, leaving 17 bases between them. DNA of the CDR3: TGTGCCAGCAGCCCCGACGGGCGAGGGTTTAATGAAAAACTGTTTTTT. Its protein is CASSPDGRGFNEKLFF.

The chain recombines TRBV19 with TRBJ2-3, with a possible D match to TRBD1 (5 bases). CDR1 is LNHDA and CDR2 is SQIVND in the germline V gene (reference sequence). Trimming left V 6 bases short and J 5 bases short, with 15 bases between. CDR3 length: 14 residues. The CDR3 reads CASRGQGSQDTQYF. The CDR3 nucleotides read TGTGCCAGTAGGGGTCAGGGAAGCCAAGATACGCAGTATTTT.

There are a few counts of this clone. V usage is TRBV9 and J usage is TRBJ1-6; a possible D gene is TRBD1 (6 bases). The CDR3 spans 13 residues. With 2 bases removed from V and 7 bases from J, the gap between germline ends came to 7 bases. Germline V CDR1 and CDR2: SGDLS, YYNGEE. The CDR3 sequence is CASSVRGNSPLHF. CDR3 bases: TGTGCCAGCAGCGTTAGGGGGAATTCACCCCTCCACTTT.